This T cell receptor beta chain was recorded in a study of T cell clonotyping in hematopoietic cell transplantation. Study-wide points: At the given depth, recipient repertoires were over 95% de novo clonotypes. Pathologically expanded recipient clonotypes increased progressively from day 30 to day 180 as diversity fell.

The CDR3 is made up of 15 amino acids. V lost 3 bases, J lost 4 bases, and 7 bases stayed unmatched. Germline V gene lookup returns CDR1 MGHRA and CDR2 YSYEKL. About this clone itself: Its target is unknown.

Data came from immunoSEQ multiplex PCR; TCRdb stores just in-frame clones and leaves some out. The sample holds some 5,900 clones; 75% to 85% are singletons and the top ten take roughly 34%. The origin of this receptor is a male patient between 65 and 79 years old who had an allogeneic stem cell transplant from an unrelated donor, so T cells may come from the graft donor. Some clones in this sample may be carry-over from other donors' samples. The specimen comprised peripheral blood mononuclear cells, sampled 180 days after allogeneic stem cell transplant. The chain is built from TRBV4-1 and TRBJ1-2, with TRBD1 identical over 8 bases. The chain's CDR3 is CASSHGQGEGYGYTF. The CDR3 DNA reads TGCGCCAGCAGCCATGGACAGGGTGAGGGCTATGGCTACACCTTC.